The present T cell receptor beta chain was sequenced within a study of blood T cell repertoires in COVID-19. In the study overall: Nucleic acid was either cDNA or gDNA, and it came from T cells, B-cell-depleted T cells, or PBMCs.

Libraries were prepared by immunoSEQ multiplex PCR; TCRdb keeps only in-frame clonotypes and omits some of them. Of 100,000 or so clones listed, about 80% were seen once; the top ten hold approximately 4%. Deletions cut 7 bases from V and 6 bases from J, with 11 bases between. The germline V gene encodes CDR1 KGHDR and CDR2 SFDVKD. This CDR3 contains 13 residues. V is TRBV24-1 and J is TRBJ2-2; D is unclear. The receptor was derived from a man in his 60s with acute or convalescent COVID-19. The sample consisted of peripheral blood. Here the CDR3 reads CATSRSAAGELFF. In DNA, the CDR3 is TGTGCCACCAGCCGGAGTGCAGCCGGGGAGCTGTTTTTT.